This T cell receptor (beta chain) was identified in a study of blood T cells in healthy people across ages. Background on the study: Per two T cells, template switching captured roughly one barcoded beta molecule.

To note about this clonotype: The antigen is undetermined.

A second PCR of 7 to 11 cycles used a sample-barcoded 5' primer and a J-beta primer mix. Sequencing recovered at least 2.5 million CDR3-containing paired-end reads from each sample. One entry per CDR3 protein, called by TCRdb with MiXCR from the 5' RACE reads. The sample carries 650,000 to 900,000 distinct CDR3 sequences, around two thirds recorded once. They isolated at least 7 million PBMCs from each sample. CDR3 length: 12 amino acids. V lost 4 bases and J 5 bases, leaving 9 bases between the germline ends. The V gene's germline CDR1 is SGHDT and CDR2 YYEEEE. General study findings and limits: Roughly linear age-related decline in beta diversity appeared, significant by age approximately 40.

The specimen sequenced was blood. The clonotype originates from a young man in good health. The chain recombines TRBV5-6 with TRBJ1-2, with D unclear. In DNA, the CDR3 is TGTGCCAGCAGCCGCGGGATTTATGGCTACACCTTC. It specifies CASSRGIYGYTF. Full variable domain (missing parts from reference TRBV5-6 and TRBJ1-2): DAGVTQSPTHLIKTRGQQVTLRCSPKSGHDTVSWYQQALGQGPQFIFQYYEEEERQRGNFPDRFSGHQFPNYSSELNVNALLLGDSALYLCASSRGIYGYTFGSGTRLTVV.